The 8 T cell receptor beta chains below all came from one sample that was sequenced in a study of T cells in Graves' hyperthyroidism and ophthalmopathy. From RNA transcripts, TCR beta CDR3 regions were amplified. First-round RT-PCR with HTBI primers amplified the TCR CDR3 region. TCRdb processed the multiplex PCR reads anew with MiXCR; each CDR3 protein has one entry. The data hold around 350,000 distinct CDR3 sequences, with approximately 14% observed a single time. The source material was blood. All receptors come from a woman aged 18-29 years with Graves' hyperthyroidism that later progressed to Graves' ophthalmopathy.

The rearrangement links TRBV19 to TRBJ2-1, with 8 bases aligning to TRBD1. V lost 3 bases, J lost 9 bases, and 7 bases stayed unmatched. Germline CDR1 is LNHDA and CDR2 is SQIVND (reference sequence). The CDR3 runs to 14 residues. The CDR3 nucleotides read TGTGCCAGTAGTATGTCGGACAGGGTTGGTGAGCAGTTCTTC. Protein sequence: CASSMSDRVGEQFF.

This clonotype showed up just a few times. The CDR3 nucleotides are TGTGCCAGCAGCCGAGGACTAGCGGCGGAGACCCAGTACTTC. Its translation: CASSRGLAAETQYF. The chain uses TRBV5-6 and TRBJ2-5; 10 nucleotides match TRBD2. The CDR3 has 14 residues. V trimming: 4 bases; J trimming: 5 bases; junction bases outside the gene matches: 5. Germline loops: CDR1 SGHDT, CDR2 YYEEEE.

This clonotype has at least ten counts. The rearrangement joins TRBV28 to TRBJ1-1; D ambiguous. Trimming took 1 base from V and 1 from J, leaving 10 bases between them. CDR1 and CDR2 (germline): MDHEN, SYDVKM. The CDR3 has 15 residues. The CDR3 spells CASSLSTAWNTEAFF. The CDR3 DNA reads TGTGCCAGCAGTTTATCTACTGCCTGGAACACTGAAGCTTTCTTT.

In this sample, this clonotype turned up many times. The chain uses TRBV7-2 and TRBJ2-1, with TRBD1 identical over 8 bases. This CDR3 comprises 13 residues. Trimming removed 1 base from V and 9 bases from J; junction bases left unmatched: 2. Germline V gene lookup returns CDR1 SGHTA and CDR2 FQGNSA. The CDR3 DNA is TGTGCCAGCAGCTTAGGGACAGGGATTGAGCAGTTCTTC. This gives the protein CASSLGTGIEQFF. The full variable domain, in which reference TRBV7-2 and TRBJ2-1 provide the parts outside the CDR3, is GAGVSQSPSNKVTEKGKDVELRCDPISGHTALYWYRQSLGQGLEFLIYFQGNSAPDKSGLPSDRFSAERTGGSVSTLTIQRTQQEDSAVYLCASSLGTGIEQFFGPGTRLTVL.

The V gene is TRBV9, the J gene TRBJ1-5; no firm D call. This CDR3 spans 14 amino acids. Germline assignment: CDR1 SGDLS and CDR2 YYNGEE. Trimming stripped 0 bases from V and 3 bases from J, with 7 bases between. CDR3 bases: TGTGCCAGCAGCGTAGGGTTGGCCAATCAGCCCCAGCATTTT. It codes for CASSVGLANQPQHF. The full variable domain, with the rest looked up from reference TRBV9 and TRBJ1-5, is DSGVTQTPKHLITATGQRVTLRCSPRSGDLSVYWYQQSLDQGLQFLIQYYNGEERAKGNILERFSAQQFPDLHSELNLSSLELGDSALYFCASSVGLANQPQHFGDGTRLSIL.

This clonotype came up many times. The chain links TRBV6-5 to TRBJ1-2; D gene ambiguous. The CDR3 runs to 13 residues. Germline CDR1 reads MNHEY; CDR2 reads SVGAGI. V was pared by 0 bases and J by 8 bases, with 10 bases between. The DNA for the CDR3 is TGTGCCAGCAGTTACTCTGCGGGAGAAGGCTACACCTTC. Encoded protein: CASSYSAGEGYTF.

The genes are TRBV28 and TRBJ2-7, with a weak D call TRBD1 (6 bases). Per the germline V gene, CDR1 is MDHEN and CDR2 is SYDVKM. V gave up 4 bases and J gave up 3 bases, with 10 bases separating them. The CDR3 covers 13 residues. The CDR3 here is CASSYRVGYEQYF. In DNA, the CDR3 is TGTGCCAGCAGTTACAGGGTCGGCTACGAGCAGTACTTC.

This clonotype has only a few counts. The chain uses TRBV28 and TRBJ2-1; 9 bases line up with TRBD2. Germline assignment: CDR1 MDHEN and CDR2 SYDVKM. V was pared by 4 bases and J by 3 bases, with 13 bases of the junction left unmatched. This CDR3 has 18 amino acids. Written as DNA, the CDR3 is TGTGCCAGCAGTTGGACTAGCGTAGTTTTCAATAACTACAATGAGCAGTTCTTC. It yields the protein CASSWTSVVFNNYNEQFF.